These T cell receptor beta chains were read from a single sample in a study of T cells in Graves' hyperthyroidism and ophthalmopathy. One entry per CDR3 protein results from TCRdb running MiXCR on the multiplex PCR reads. The table lists nearly 750,000 distinct CDR3 sequences, 30% to 40% of them singletons. The sequenced sample was blood. The source is a woman in her thirties or forties with Graves' hyperthyroidism. Both conserved end residues are part of each CDR3. A D gene is named only where the DNA matches it firmly. Not every row has a clone size; where given, it reads once, few, many or a size class.

V	size	J	D	CDR3	DNA
TRBV7-8	.	TRBJ2-3	.	CASSFRGASTDTQYF	TGTGCCAGCAGCTTTCGGGGGGCGAGCACAGATACGCAGTATTTT
TRBV24-1	many	TRBJ2-3	.	CATKSGYTDTQYF	TGTGCCACCAAAAGCGGCTACACAGATACGCAGTATTTT
TRBV7-8	many	TRBJ2-5	.	CASSSTGAQETQYF	TGTGCCAGCAGCTCCACGGGGGCGCAAGAGACCCAGTACTTC
TRBV19	.	TRBJ2-1	TRBD2	CASSMVGGNEQFF	TGTGCCAGTAGTATGGTGGGGGGGAATGAGCAGTTCTTC
TRBV12-3/TRBV12-4	many	TRBJ1-6	.	CASSLSRNSPLHF	TGTGCCAGCAGTTTGAGTAGGAATTCACCCCTCCACTTT
TRBV2	many	TRBJ1-4	.	CASSASSNEKLFF	TGTGCCAGCAGTGCCAGCAGTAATGAAAAACTGTTTTTT
TRBV9	.	TRBJ1-2	.	CASSVGVSTGTRGYTF	TGTGCCAGCAGCGTAGGGGTTTCAACAGGGACGAGAGGCTACACCTTC
TRBV12-3/TRBV12-4	.	TRBJ2-3	.	CASSLAGGTDTQYF	TGTGCCAGCAGTTTAGCGGGGGGTACAGATACGCAGTATTTT
TRBV7-9	once	TRBJ1-1	.	CASSPTGGGSTGAFF	TGTGCCAGCAGCCCAACCGGTGGGGGGAGCACTGGAGCTTTCTTT
TRBV20-1	.	TRBJ2-7	.	CSAREFSGETYEQYF	TGCAGTGCTAGAGAGTTTTCGGGGGAGACCTACGAGCAGTACTTC
TRBV19	many	TRBJ1-5	TRBD1	CASSKTGQGDQPQHF	TGTGCCAGTAGTAAGACGGGACAGGGAGATCAGCCCCAGCATTTT
TRBV12-3/TRBV12-4	many	TRBJ2-5	.	CASSSWEETQYF	TGTGCCAGCAGTTCTTGGGAAGAGACCCAGTACTTC
TRBV7-9	.	TRBJ2-7	.	CASSLPQGEQYF	TGTGCCAGCAGTTTACCGCAGGGTGAGCAGTACTTC
TRBV20-1	.	TRBJ2-7	TRBD1	CSAKGQTKTYEQYF	TGCAGTGCTAAGGGACAGACTAAAACCTACGAGCAGTACTTC
TRBV11-2	.	TRBJ1-2	TRBD1	CASSSGRGRPVYGYTF	TGTGCCAGCAGCTCAGGCAGGGGGCGCCCCGTCTATGGCTACACCTTC
TRBV7-2	.	TRBJ2-6	.	CASSLDRQPGANVLTF	TGTGCCAGCAGCTTAGATAGACAACCCGGGGCCAACGTCCTGACTTTC
TRBV5-4	.	TRBJ1-5	TRBD1	CASSLVGGLEPQHF	TGTGCCAGCAGCTTGGTAGGGGGCTTGGAGCCCCAGCATTTT
TRBV29-1	many	TRBJ2-7	.	CSVNEAGYEQYF	TGCAGCGTCAACGAGGCAGGCTACGAGCAGTACTTC
TRBV19	.	TRBJ1-5	.	CASRNSRGGGNQPQHF	TGTGCCAGTAGAAATTCCAGGGGCGGGGGCAATCAGCCCCAGCATTTT
TRBV9	many	TRBJ1-2	.	CASSVDDWAGYTF	TGTGCCAGCAGCGTAGACGACTGGGCTGGCTACACCTTC
TRBV19	many	TRBJ1-2	TRBD1	CASSIQTGTAYGYTF	TGTGCCAGTAGTATACAAACCGGGACAGCCTATGGCTACACCTTC
TRBV14	once	TRBJ2-7	TRBD2	CASSQEGAGVVYEQYF	TGTGCCAGCAGCCAAGAAGGGGCGGGAGTAGTTTACGAGCAGTACTTC
TRBV14	many	TRBJ1-6	.	CASSQRGRGNSPLHF	TGTGCCAGCAGCCAAAGGGGCCGGGGGAATTCACCCCTCCACTTT